This T cell receptor beta chain is from a study of T cells in Graves' hyperthyroidism and ophthalmopathy. About this clonotype itself: One base away lies a much larger clone, so this may be a sequencing read error.

Germline V CDR1 and CDR2: DFQATT, SNEGSKA (reference sequence). This CDR3 contains 12 residues. The V end was cut by 2 bases, the J end by 3 bases, with 7 bases between. Diagnostic assessment was based on clinical symptoms, serum thyroxine and TRAb, thyroid ultrasound and orbital computed tomography. RNA transcripts yielded amplified TCR beta CDR3 regions. Carried out on the TCR CDR3, a first-round RT-PCR used the HTBI primer set. MiXCR, applied by TCRdb to the multiplex PCR reads, yields one record per CDR3 protein. This table holds 200,000 to 300,000 distinct CDR3 sequences, over 15% found once. Material for sequencing was blood. This TCR came from a woman aged 18-29 years with Graves' ophthalmopathy. The rearrangement uses TRBV20-1 and TRBJ1-1; D perhaps matches TRBD1 (5 bases). The CDR3 loop is CSARKGDTEAFF. DNA of the CDR3: TGCAGTGCTAGAAAAGGGGACACTGAAGCTTTCTTT.